The rows below give T cell receptor beta chains drawn from one sample of a study of long-term antiretroviral therapy in people with HIV. Method: immunoSEQ multiplex PCR; TCRdb's copy keeps in-frame clones and lacks some. This table holds tens of thousands of clones, roughly 85% found once. The sample here was unsorted PBMCs, taken 2.4 years after starting antiretroviral therapy. The source of these receptors is a middle-aged man with HIV. Each CDR3 is given with its conserved first and last residue. Each record gives: clone size, CDR3 length, J gene, V gene, D gene, CDR3 DNA, CDR3 protein. A D gene is named only where the DNA matches it firmly. Rows give clone size only sometimes, using once, few, many, or a class for an expanded clone.

>.|15|TRBJ2-7|TRBV5-6|TRBD1
TGTGCCAGCAGCCAGGGACAGGGTGGTTACTACGAGCAGTACTTC
CASSQGQGGYYEQYF
>.|15|TRBJ1-2|TRBV19|.
TGTGCCAGTAGTATGGAACAAAGTCGTATGCGGGGCTACACCTTC
CASSMEQSRMRGYTF
>.|12|TRBJ2-7|TRBV11-2|.
TGTGCCAGCAGCTCAAATCCCCACGAGCAGTACTTC
CASSSNPHEQYF
>.|13|TRBJ1-1|TRBV6-1|TRBD1
TGTGCCAGCAGTGCCGGGACAGGGAAAGAAGCTTTCTTT
CASSAGTGKEAFF
>.|14|TRBJ2-3|TRBV2|TRBD2
TGTGCCAGCACTTTTGCGGGAGGGACAGATACGCAGTATTTT
CASTFAGGTDTQYF
>.|13|TRBJ1-1|TRBV14|.
TGTGCCAGCAACCCTCGGGTGAACACTGAAGCTTTCTTT
CASNPRVNTEAFF
>.|10|TRBJ2-1|TRBV20-1|.
TGCAGTGCTATACACAATGAGCAGTTCTTC
CSAIHNEQFF
>.|19|TRBJ2-3|TRBV13|TRBD2
TGTGCCAGCAGCTTGGGACTAGCGGGAGGGCGTATGGGCACAGATACGCAGTATTTT
CASSLGLAGGRMGTDTQYF
>.|11|TRBJ2-5|TRBV29-1|.
TGCAGCCCCGGGGCTAGGGGGACCCAGTACTTC
CSPGARGTQYF
>.|16|TRBJ2-1|TRBV27|TRBD2
TGTGCCAGCAGTGTCGGACTAGGGAGCTTTTTCAGGGAGCAGTTCTTC
CASSVGLGSFFREQFF
>.|15|TRBJ1-2|TRBV5-6|.
TGTGCCAGCAGCCCTACGGACAGACCTAACTATGGCTACACCTTC
CASSPTDRPNYGYTF
>.|13|TRBJ1-2|TRBV7-9|.
TGTGCCAGCAGCTTGGATCCCGTCTATGGCTACACCTTC
CASSLDPVYGYTF
>few|14|TRBJ2-2|TRBV7-3|.
TGTGCCAGCAGCTTAACGTCGCAGGGCGGGGAGCTGTTTTTT
CASSLTSQGGELFF
>.|15|TRBJ1-6|TRBV25-1|.
TGTGCCAGCAGTGGCGACAGGAACTATAATTCACCCCTCCACTTT
CASSGDRNYNSPLHF
>.|14|TRBJ2-4|TRBV5-4|.
TGTGCCAGCAGCCACGGGCAGCTCGAAAACATTCAGTACTTC
CASSHGQLENIQYF
>.|13|TRBJ1-1|TRBV27|.
TGTGCCAGCAGTCGACGGTTGAACACTGAAGCTTTCTTT
CASSRRLNTEAFF
>.|13|TRBJ1-6|TRBV10-3|TRBD1
TGTGCCATAAGCGACAGGGGTAATTCACCCCTCCACTTT
CAISDRGNSPLHF
>.|14|TRBJ2-7|TRBV10-3|.
TGTGCCATCAGTGAGTTGGAGTTGGGGAACGAGCAGTACTTC
CAISELELGNEQYF
>.|15|TRBJ1-2|TRBV9|.
TGTGCCAGCAGCGTGTACAGCGTATCTAACTATGGCTACACCTTC
CASSVYSVSNYGYTF
>.|12|TRBJ2-7|TRBV6-1|.
TGTGCCACCTACCGGACCGCTACCGAGCAGTACTTC
CATYRTATEQYF
>.|13|TRBJ2-1|TRBV18|.
TGTGCCAGCTCCCAGGGGGGCTACAATGAGCAGTTCTTC
CASSQGGYNEQFF
>.|14|TRBJ2-2|TRBV4-3|.
TGCGCCAGCAGCCAAGAAGATTACACCGGGGAGCTGTTTTTT
CASSQEDYTGELFF
>few|15|TRBJ2-1|TRBV28|.
TGTGCCAGCAGCAAACCCGAAACCGCGGAGAATGAGCAGTTCTTC
CASSKPETAENEQFF
>once|14|TRBJ2-3|TRBV10-2|TRBD1
TGCGCCAGCAAACAGGGGGCTTTATCAGATACGCAGTATTTT
CASKQGALSDTQYF
>.|10|TRBJ1-2|TRBV20-1|.
TGCAGTGCCGCAGTCTATGGCTACACCTTC
CSAAVYGYTF
>.|14|TRBJ1-2|TRBV29-1|.
TGCAGCGTTTCACAGGGTAACTTGGGCTATGGCTACACCTTC
CSVSQGNLGYGYTF
>.|11|TRBJ2-2|TRBV11-2|.
TGTGCCAGCAGCCTCGGGTGGGCAAAAGAATTT
CASSLGWAKEF
>.|13|TRBJ2-1|TRBV11-3|.
TGTGCCAGCAGCCAGTTTTCCGGGAAAACTCAGTTCTTC
CASSQFSGKTQFF
>.|16|TRBJ1-1|TRBV5-1|.
TGCGCCAGCAGCCCCCCGGCGGCAGGGATCCCCACTGAAGCTTTCTTT
CASSPPAAGIPTEAFF
>.|12|TRBJ2-4|TRBV29-1|TRBD1
TGCAGCGTCCATAGACAGGGAAACATTCAGTACTTC
CSVHRQGNIQYF
>.|15|TRBJ2-1|TRBV7-9|TRBD2
TGTGCCAGCAGCTCGGGACTAGCGGTCTGGAATGAGCAGTTCTTC
CASSSGLAVWNEQFF
>.|13|TRBJ2-1|TRBV29-1|.
TGCAGCGTTGGGGGCAGGTCCTACAATGAGCAGTTCTTC
CSVGGRSYNEQFF
>.|15|TRBJ2-7|TRBV7-8|.
TGTGCCAGCAGCTTAGATGGCGGGGAAACCTACGAGCAGTACTTC
CASSLDGGETYEQYF
>.|14|TRBJ2-7|TRBV9|TRBD1
TGTGCCAGCAGCGTAGGGGGACAGGGTTACGAGCAGTACTTC
CASSVGGQGYEQYF
>once|15|TRBJ2-7|TRBV6-6|.
TGTGCCAGCAGTTACTCGATGGGGGGCGCGTACGAGCAGTACTTC
CASSYSMGGAYEQYF
>.|16|TRBJ2-1|TRBV19|TRBD1
TGTGCCAGTAGTATTCAGTCGGGACAGGGCGGAAATGAGCAGTTCTTC
CASSIQSGQGGNEQFF
>once|16|TRBJ2-1|TRBV6-6|TRBD2
TGTGCCAGCAGTTACCCCGGACTAGCTGCAGGCAATGAGCAGTTCTTC
CASSYPGLAAGNEQFF
>.|15|TRBJ2-1|TRBV9|TRBD2
TGTGCCAGCAGCGTAGAAGGACTAGCGGGAAATGAGCAGTTCTTC
CASSVEGLAGNEQFF
>.|14|TRBJ2-7|TRBV9|.
TGTGCCAGCAGCGTGTTCTCAGAGGGCAACCAGCAGTACTTC
CASSVFSEGNQQYF
>.|14|TRBJ2-4|TRBV7-9|TRBD1
TGTGCCAGCAGCTCTCGGGACAGTAAAAACATTCAGTACTTC
CASSSRDSKNIQYF
>.|14|TRBJ2-7|TRBV7-6|.
TGTGCCAGCAGCTTACAGCAGGCTACCTACGAGCAGTACTTC
CASSLQQATYEQYF
>.|13|TRBJ1-2|TRBV28|.
TGTGCCACCTCCAGCGCCAGGAGCGATGGCTACACCTTC
CATSSARSDGYTF